Reported below is one T cell receptor (beta chain). As yet, its antigen is unknown. The assay used was immunoSEQ (version v3.0), run at survey level. Libraries were prepared by immunoSEQ multiplex PCR; TCRdb keeps only in-frame clonotypes and omits some of them. Counted here are about 25,000 clones, 85% to 90% occurring once; the ten biggest clones make up less than 4.5%. None of the participants with HIV were treated outside the United States. V lost 5 bases, J lost 4 bases, and 8 bases stayed unmatched. The germline gives CDR1 SGHRS, CDR2 YFSETQ. This CDR3 has 14 amino acids. The data stem from a study of long-term antiretroviral therapy in people with HIV. Findings and limits, study-wide: Clones expanded before ART dominated the repertoire at all time points.

This TCR derives from a woman aged 30 to 39 with HIV. This chain joins TRBV5-1 and TRBJ2-5, with 7 bases matching TRBD1. The material was unsorted PBMCs, obtained 1.9 years after starting antiretroviral therapy. The CDR3 coding sequence is TGCGCCAGCAGAGGCCGACAGGGACCAGAGACCCAGTACTTC. Translation: CASRGRQGPETQYF.